The T cell receptor (beta chain) described here comes from a study of shared clonotypes between healthy human individuals (dated by TCRdb to 2018 to 2020). The study in broad terms: The cohort included three men and a couple of women between 18 and 49 years of age. For each donor, CD4 naive and CD4 memory were each run on three plates, CD8 naive on two plates, and CD8 memory on one plate. The study deeply sequenced blood TCR repertoires of roughly five healthy adults to estimate repertoire size and the extent of clonotype sharing between individuals. Libraries were prepared and TCR repertoires were sequenced by different laboratories using diverse techniques, in order to increase sequencing depth and limit assay-specific biases. Each donor's leukapheresis produced roughly between about 0.8 and 8.9 billion PBMCs. The paper as a whole reports these results and caveats: Clonotypes shared by all four sorted-subset donors showed higher generation probabilities than non-shared clonotypes. Because the study included a small number of donors, the genetic and exposure-history diversity represented was limited. Incomplete sequencing was indicated by rarefaction of sorted-subset datasets, despite the large sequencing depth. Sampling was restricted to blood, and TCR repertoires in tissue are likely to differ from TCR repertoires in blood. Pairwise subsampling indicated that sequencing depth was expected to affect the degree of clonotype sharing among donors. Around 5.4% of naive CD4, 3.5% of naive CD8, approximately 2% of memory CD4, and more than 0.35% of memory CD8 clonotypes were shared across several donors. Naive subsets generally had larger estimated clonotype richness than memory subsets.

CD8 naive samples consisted of CD45RO-negative cells that were positively selected for CCR7, yielding a CD45RA+CCR7+ population without TemRA cells. The donors were healthy, HIV-negative adults with no recently reported acute infections or vaccinations. Every donor was a Caucasian adult residing in Nashville, Tennessee, USA. Blood was collected by leukapheresis, and PBMCs were isolated by Ficoll-Histopaque density gradient centrifugation and then cryopreserved in liquid nitrogen vapor phase. Analytical flow cytometry was used to check the purity and quantity of each magnetically sorted T cell population. From each sorted fraction, genomic DNA was isolated and quantified by UV absorbance on a Nanodrop 2000c. The junction carries 8 bases between V and J, which are trimmed by 1 base and 1 base respectively. Via the germline V gene, CDR1 is SGHRS and CDR2 YFSETQ. The CDR3 spans 14 residues, from the cysteine through the phenylalanine. Kept here is only the CDR3 DNA, which spans 42 bases and is read in frame from base 1.

TCR CDR3 regions were amplified from genomic DNA by multiplex PCR using the deep immunoSEQ assay. For each cell subset, the extracted genomic DNA was distributed evenly across all wells of several immunoSEQ 96-well plates, and each plate served as one replicate. For sorted subsets, 150 to 250 ng genomic DNA, equal to approximately 30,000 T cell genomes, was loaded into each replicate PCR. The purified libraries were quantified using a Qubit 3.0 fluorometer, sized with a Bioanalyzer 2100, and then quantified again using the KAPA Library Quantification kit. Every immunoSEQ 96-well plate was sequenced on a separate single-read 150-cycle Illumina NextSeq 550 flow cell. Under the source paper's analysis protocol: Because the immunoSEQ output held only junctional sequences and lacked quality scores, the filtering could not match the filtering applied to full-length reads. To assign V/J genes and CDR3, sequences were annotated against IMGT germline references using PyIR, a Python wrapper for IgBLAST v1.9. Reads with weak V/J assignments (E-value above 1e-6), missing CDR3, stop codons, out-of-frame junctions, or ambiguous translated residues were removed. V3J clonotypes were defined by identical inferred V gene, J gene, and CDR3 amino acid sequence. The percentage overlap between two repertoires was calculated by dividing the number of shared unique clonotypes by the size of the smaller repertoire. RTK rarefaction, the Chao1 estimator, and Recon v2.1 estimates of unobserved clonotypes were used to assess repertoire richness. OLGA was used to compute generation probabilities for all TCRbeta clonotypes that the gDNA method yielded from a few donors. TCRdb provides this immuneACCESS table in a form limited to in-frame rearrangements. Some clones are lacking; in checked studies, under half of them reflect an unresolved V gene, and why the rest are absent is not known. From that table come the V and J calls and clone size; the DNA was used to work out D and trimming. The sample table holds about 2.2 million clones, of which 93% were seen once. The top ten clonotypes cover under 2% of the sample.

Notes on this clone: Its antigen is currently not known. Base qualities were left out, and no much larger clone turns up one base away.

What was sequenced was naive CD8+ T cells from PBMCs. The intended sense of this specimen's cell subset or site label: CD45RA+CCR7+. Recombination joined TRBV5-1 with TRBJ1-1; there is no confident call for the D gene. This sequence originates from a man in his late teens or twenties in good health. Some clones in this sample may be carry-over from other donors' samples. CDR3 protein: CASSLFIENTEAFF. The nucleotide sequence is TGCGCCAGCAGCTTGTTTATAGAGAACACTGAAGCTTTCTTT.